This T cell receptor (beta chain) was profiled in a study of Graves' ophthalmopathy and Graves' hyperthyroidism. This clonotype was counted ten times or more. CDR3 regions of TCR beta were amplified from RNA transcripts. First-round RT-PCR used HTBI primers; second-round multiplex PCR followed. TCRdb passed the multiplex PCR reads through MiXCR, listing each CDR3 protein once. The sample has around 1.1 million distinct CDR3 sequences, 35% to 45% seen once; the top ten hold 11%. Uncontrolled infections, other autoimmune diseases, pregnancy or lactation barred patients from enrollment. The V and J ends lost 3 bases and 0 bases respectively, with 15 bases between them. The V gene's germline CDR1 is SGHDN and CDR2 FVKESK. The CDR3 has 17 residues.

The specimen sequenced was peripheral blood or thyroid tissue (not recorded which). The rearrangement uses TRBV14 and TRBJ1-3; D gene ambiguous. This sequence originates from an adult man with Graves' hyperthyroidism. The CDR3 sequence: CASSQEGRSYSGNTIYF. CDR3 DNA sequence: TGTGCCAGCAGCCAGGAAGGACGGTCATACTCTGGAAACACCATATATTTT.